This note documents a single TCR beta chain sequence. CDR1 WSHSY and CDR2 SAAADI come from the germline V gene. The CDR3 is 15 residues long. The V and J ends lost 4 bases and 6 bases, in that order; junction bases with no gene match: 5. Primers used in a second PCR of roughly 7 to 12 cycles were a sample-barcoded 5' primer and a J-beta primer mix. In TCRdb, the 5' RACE reads were re-called with MiXCR into one record per CDR3 protein. The repertoire holds approximately 1,100,000 distinct CDR3 sequences, with 40% to 55% as singletons. These data originate in a study of blood T cells in healthy people across ages.

This sequence was found in a woman in her sixties in good health. The J gene is TRBJ1-5, the V gene TRBV10-2; 11 positions agree with TRBD1. The material sequenced was blood. This CDR3 is CASSAGTGGGQPQHF. The CDR3 DNA follows: TGCGCCAGCAGTGCCGGGACAGGGGGAGGTCAGCCCCAGCATTTT.